What follows are 29 T cell receptor beta chains derived from one specimen sequenced in a study of blood T cells in healthy people across ages. Together with a sample-barcoded 5' primer, a J-beta primer mix was included in a second PCR lasting roughly 7 to 11 cycles. TCRdb independently ran MiXCR on the 5' RACE reads; one entry per CDR3 protein. The sample holds about 780,000 distinct CDR3 sequences, about 46% seen once. Input material: blood. The receptors here all came from a man aged 80 or over in good health.

The chain has TRBV6-6 and TRBJ2-5; 9 bases agree with TRBD2. This CDR3 is built from 15 residues. Trimming at V came to 2 bases and at J to 11 bases, leaving 12 bases not matched to a gene. In germline, CDR1 is MNHNY, CDR2 SVGAGI (reference sequence). This CDR3 reads CASSYGTSLIDEQYF. CDR3 sequence (DNA): TGTGCCAGCAGTTACGGGACTAGCCTTATCGATGAGCAGTACTTC.

The chain is built from TRBV12-3 or TRBV12-4 and TRBJ2-5; 7 bases agree with TRBD2. The CDR3 runs to 15 residues. V was clipped by 6 bases and J by 11 bases; unmatched bases: 18. DNA for the CDR3: TGTGCCAGCAGCAGGCGGGAGCCTGGGTTGGATGAGCAGTACTTC. It codes for CASSRREPGLDEQYF.

V and J are TRBV7-9 and TRBJ2-7; D possibly corresponds to TRBD2 (6 bases). The CDR3 totals 14 residues. The germline CDR1 and CDR2 sequences are SEHNR and FQNEAQ (reference sequence). V lost 5 bases, J lost 0 bases, and 11 bases lay in between. The CDR3 DNA is TGTGCCAGCAGCCGGGCTAGCGCCTCCTACGAGCAGTACTTC. This gives the protein CASSRASASYEQYF.

The rearrangement joins TRBV6-1 to TRBJ1-1, with a possible D match to TRBD1 (6 bases). The CDR3 extends over 13 amino acids. Germline V gives CDR1 MNHNS, CDR2 SASEGT. Trimming took 6 bases from V and 4 from J, leaving 12 bases between them. CDR3 nucleotide sequence: TGTGCCAGCAGCACAGGGAGGGTCACTGAAGCTTTCTTT. It codes for CASSTGRVTEAFF.

The rearrangement links TRBV5-6 to TRBJ2-1; 11 bases line up with TRBD2. Germline CDR1 is SGHDT and CDR2 is YYEEEE. The CDR3 has 16 residues. Trimming removed 5 bases from V and 13 bases from J; junction bases left unmatched: 17. CDR3 region: CASRIHSGRAQETQFF. CDR3 sequence (DNA): TGTGCCAGCAGGATACATAGCGGGAGGGCCCAAGAGACCCAGTTCTTC. The entire variable domain, with the rest obtained from reference TRBV5-6 and TRBJ2-1, is as follows: DAGVTQSPTHLIKTRGQQVTLRCSPKSGHDTVSWYQQALGQGPQFIFQYYEEEERQRGNFPDRFSGHQFPNYSSELNVNALLLGDSALYLCASRIHSGRAQETQFFGPGTRLTVL.

This CDR3 reads CASSLGQRTPYGYTF. CDR3 nucleotides: TGTGCCAGCAGTTTGGGACAGCGAACTCCCTATGGCTACACCTTC. V usage is TRBV12-3 or TRBV12-4 and J usage is TRBJ1-2, with 7 bases fitting TRBD1. CDR3 length equals 15 residues. V lost 3 bases and J lost 4; bases outside the gene matches: 8.

The count of this clonotype is one. The rearrangement uses TRBV4-3 and TRBJ2-3; 8 nucleotides align to TRBD1. V lost 1 base, J lost 6 bases, and 12 bases stayed unmatched. The CDR3 covers 17 residues. Per the germline V gene, CDR1 is LGHNA and CDR2 is YSLEER. The CDR3 DNA reads TGCGCCAGCAGCCAAGTTGGAGGACAGGGAAAGGCGGATACGCAGTATTTT. Its protein product is CASSQVGGQGKADTQYF.

The V gene is TRBV6-6, the J gene TRBJ2-5; D perhaps matches TRBD1 (5 bases). The CDR3 sequence is 14 residues long. Trimming cost V 4 bases and J 3 bases, with 12 bases left between them. Germline V gene sequence: CDR1 MNHNY, CDR2 SVGAGI (reference sequence). The CDR3 DNA follows: TGTGCCAGCAGTTCTCAGGGTATCGAAGAGACCCAGTACTTC. Its protein is CASSSQGIEETQYF.

This chain links TRBV4-2 with TRBJ1-1; D is unclear. V lost 3 bases and J 1 base, leaving 6 bases between the germline ends. Germline CDR1 LGHNA, CDR2 YNFKEQ. The CDR3 extends over 13 amino acids. The CDR3 loop is CASSQMQNTEAFF. The CDR3 nucleotides read TGTGCCAGCAGCCAGATGCAGAACACTGAAGCTTTCTTT.

The chain recombines TRBV24-1 with TRBJ2-7, with 11 bases identical to TRBD2. J lost 4 bases, V lost 5 bases, and 9 bases had no gene match. The germline gives CDR1 KGHDR, CDR2 SFDVKD. This CDR3 spans 16 amino acids. The CDR3 nucleotides are TGTGCCACCAGTGGACTTAGCGGGAGGGCCTTTTACGAGCAGTACTTC. As protein: CATSGLSGRAFYEQYF.

The chain combines TRBV6-5 with TRBJ1-6, with 8 bases aligning to TRBD1. The V segment lost 7 bases and the J segment 7 bases; nucleotides outside the gene matches: 6. The V gene's germline CDR1 is MNHEY and CDR2 SVGAGI. The CDR3 has 14 amino acids. CDR3: CASTRDRHNSPLHF. As DNA, the CDR3 is TGTGCCAGCACCCGGGACAGGCACAATTCACCCCTCCACTTT.

This chain joins TRBV10-3 and TRBJ2-1; D might be TRBD1 or TRBD2, each matching 6 bases. V lost 11 bases and J lost 8, with 13 bases in between. Germline V gene data show CDR1 as ENHRY and CDR2 as SYGVKD. CDR3 length: 11 amino acids. In DNA, the CDR3 is TGTGCCGCAGGGGAGGACTATGAGCAGTTCTTC. Protein product: CAAGEDYEQFF.

At least ten counts were recorded for this clonotype. This sequence joins TRBV7-2 and TRBJ2-7; TRBD2 matches 7 bases. Per germline, CDR1 SGHTA and CDR2 FQGNSA. The CDR3 has 15 residues. V gave up 1 base and J gave up 6 bases; unmatched junction bases: 9. CDR3 residues: CASSLVGRGRGEQYF. The DNA for the CDR3 is TGTGCCAGCAGCTTAGTGGGGCGCGGGAGAGGCGAGCAGTACTTC.

The chain recombines TRBV7-9 with TRBJ1-1; D might be TRBD1 (6 bases). The germline V gene has CDR1 SEHNR and CDR2 FQNEAQ (reference sequence). V was shortened by 1 base and J by 1 base, with 13 bases between the two germline ends. This CDR3 region has 16 residues. Here the CDR3 DNA reads TGTGCCAGCAGCTTAGAGTTTGGCAGGGGGAACACTGAAGCTTTCTTT. It specifies CASSLEFGRGNTEAFF.

The chain is built from TRBV20-1 and TRBJ2-7; D is perhaps TRBD1 or TRBD2 (5 bases each). CDR1 DFQATT and CDR2 SNEGSKA come from the germline V gene (reference sequence). This CDR3 spans 15 amino acids. V was pared by 2 bases and J by 2 bases, with 16 bases between. The CDR3 protein is CSARSTESGTYEQYF. The CDR3 DNA reads TGCAGTGCTAGATCGACAGAATCCGGGACCTACGAGCAGTACTTC.

V gene TRBV7-2 combines with J gene TRBJ2-7, with unresolved D. V lost 4 bases, J lost 2 bases, and 9 bases lay in between. The length of the CDR3 is 13 residues. Per germline, CDR1 SGHTA and CDR2 FQGNSA. The CDR3 DNA follows: TGTGCCAGCAGCTCGGACGTTACCTACGAGCAGTACTTC. Protein sequence: CASSSDVTYEQYF.

Turning to this clonotype: Mismatch with germline at one junction end may stem from a read error. The chain recombines TRBV10-3 with TRBJ2-3, with TRBD2 matching over 11 bases. The CDR3 contains 15 residues. From germline, CDR1 is ENHRY and CDR2 SYGVKD. CDR3 loop: CAIRISGRGTDTPYF. Written as DNA, the CDR3 is TGTGCCATCAGAATTAGCGGGAGGGGCACAGATACGCCGTATTTT.

This clonotype was recorded a few times. V gene TRBV6-2 or TRBV6-3 combines with J gene TRBJ2-3; D call uncertain. CDR3 size: 14 residues. Germline CDR1 and CDR2: MNHEY and SVGEGT. Trimming cost V 2 bases and J 4 bases, with 10 bases left between them. CDR3 protein: CASSYAPSADTQYF. CDR3 in DNA: TGTGCCAGCAGTTACGCGCCGTCTGCAGATACGCAGTATTTT.

CDR3 amino acids: CASSQLAVETQYF. In nucleotides, the CDR3 is TGTGCCAGCAGCCAGCTAGCGGTGGAGACCCAGTACTTC. The rearrangement joins TRBV7-2 to TRBJ2-7; 7 bases align to TRBD2. The J call may be in error: the DNA end matches TRBJ2-5 better. This CDR3 has 13 residues. Germline V CDR1 and CDR2: SGHTA, FQGNSA.

As concerns this clonotype: Sequence at one end of the junction differs from germline and may be a read error. The chain couples TRBV12-3 or TRBV12-4 to TRBJ2-3; 10 bases fit TRBD2. This CDR3 region has 16 residues. The CDR3 bases are TGTGCCAGCTCGGTTTTTAGCGGGAGGAAGGCAGATGCGCAGTATTTT. Translation gives CASSVFSGRKADAQYF.

Ten or more counts support this clonotype. V is TRBV5-1 and J is TRBJ2-7; D unresolved. This CDR3 region has 13 residues. Germline V gene data show CDR1 as SGHRS and CDR2 as YFSETQ. With 4 bases removed from V and 0 bases from J, the gap between germline ends came to 8 bases. The chain's CDR3 is CASSIGYSYEQYF. CDR3 DNA sequence: TGCGCCAGCAGCATCGGTTACTCCTACGAGCAGTACTTC.

This clonotype was detected a few times. The chain is built from TRBV18 and TRBJ1-6; D is ambiguous. From germline, CDR1 is KGHSH and CDR2 LQKENI. V gave up 2 bases and J gave up 7 bases, with 6 bases separating them. The CDR3 length is 13 residues. CDR3 loop: CASSPEENSPLHF. CDR3 nucleotides: TGTGCCAGCTCACCAGAAGAGAATTCACCCCTCCACTTT.

The chain combines TRBV20-1 with TRBJ2-6, with D possibly TRBD2 on 5 matching bases. Between the trimmed V and J ends, which lost 4 bases and 0 bases, there was a span of 16 bases. The CDR3 has 17 residues. CDR1 is DFQATT and CDR2 is SNEGSKA in the germline V gene (reference sequence). This CDR3 is CSAIKGSGYSGANVLTF. CDR3 nucleotides: TGCAGTGCTATAAAGGGCAGCGGATACTCTGGGGCCAACGTCCTGACTTTC.

The chain carries TRBV7-2 and TRBJ2-4; 7 positions match TRBD1. This CDR3 has 14 residues. The germline V gene encodes CDR1 SGHTA and CDR2 FQGNSA. The V segment lost 5 bases and the J segment 6 bases; nucleotides outside the gene matches: 7. CDR3 sequence: CASSPTGSGNIQYF. For the CDR3, the DNA is TGTGCCAGCAGCCCGACAGGGTCAGGAAACATTCAGTACTTC. The full variable domain, with the rest looked up from reference TRBV7-2 and TRBJ2-4, is GAGVSQSPSNKVTEKGKDVELRCDPISGHTALYWYRQSLGQGLEFLIYFQGNSAPDKSGLPSDRFSAERTGGSVSTLTIQRTQQEDSAVYLCASSPTGSGNIQYFGAGTRLSVL.

V and J are TRBV10-3 and TRBJ1-1; D remains ambiguous. Germline CDR1 is ENHRY and CDR2 is SYGVKD. This CDR3 comprises 14 residues. V was shortened by 4 bases and J by 1 base, with 10 bases between the two germline ends. The CDR3 coding sequence is TGTGCCATCAGTGTGGAGGCTAGGAACACTGAAGCTTTCTTT. Protein: CAISVEARNTEAFF.

The chain links TRBV4-3 to TRBJ1-6; D remains ambiguous. This CDR3 contains 15 residues. Germline CDR1 reads LGHNA; CDR2 reads YSLEER. Between the trimmed V and J ends, which lost 4 bases and 9 bases, there was a span of 16 bases. As DNA, the CDR3 is TGCGCCAGCAGCCGGAATTCGGGCAGAGGTTCACCCCTCCACTTT. Translation gives CASSRNSGRGSPLHF.

The rearrangement links TRBV29-1 to TRBJ2-5; D gene uncertain. The better agreement between TRBJ2-7 and the DNA end casts doubt on the J call. Per germline, CDR1 SQVTM and CDR2 ANQGSEA. The CDR3 is made up of 12 amino acids. This CDR3 reads CSGGFAEGEQYF. CDR3 coding DNA: TGCAGCGGTGGGTTCGCTGAAGGCGAGCAGTACTTC.

This clonotype was counted only a few times. The chain has TRBV20-1 and TRBJ2-1; the D gene is possibly TRBD2 (7 bases). The V end lost 5 bases, the J end lost 10 bases, and 15 bases lay between the germline ends. This CDR3 has 12 amino acids. Per the germline V gene, CDR1 is DFQATT and CDR2 is SNEGSKA (reference sequence). DNA of the CDR3: TGCAGTGCTGCCGGGGGGCGCTTGGAGCAGTTCTTC. This translates into CSAAGGRLEQFF.

Comment on this clonotype: An end of the junction differs from the germline gene, which may be a read error. This chain connects TRBV7-3 to TRBJ1-6; tentatively, D is TRBD1 (6 bases). The CDR3 loop spans 14 amino acids. Looked up from germline, CDR1 is SGHTA and CDR2 is FQGTGA. The CDR3 is CASNLTGRNSPLHF. Written as DNA, the CDR3 is TGTGCCAGCAACTTAACAGGGCGGAATTCACCCCTCCACTTT.